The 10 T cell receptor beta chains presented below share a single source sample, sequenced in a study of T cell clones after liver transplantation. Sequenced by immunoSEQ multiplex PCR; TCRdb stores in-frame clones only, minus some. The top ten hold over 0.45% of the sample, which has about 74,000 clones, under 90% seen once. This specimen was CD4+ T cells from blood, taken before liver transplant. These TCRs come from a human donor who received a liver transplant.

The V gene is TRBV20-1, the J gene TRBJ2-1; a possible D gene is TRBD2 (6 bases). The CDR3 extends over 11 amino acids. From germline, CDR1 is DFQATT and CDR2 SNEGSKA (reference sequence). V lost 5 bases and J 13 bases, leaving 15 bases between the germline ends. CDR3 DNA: TGCAGTGCTCCCTGGAGGGACCGCCAGTTCTTC. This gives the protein CSAPWRDRQFF.

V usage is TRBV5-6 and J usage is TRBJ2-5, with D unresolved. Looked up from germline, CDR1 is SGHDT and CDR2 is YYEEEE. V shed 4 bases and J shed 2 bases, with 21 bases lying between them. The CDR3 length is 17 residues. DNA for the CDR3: TGTGCCAGCAGCGGTGTCCCCAAAACTAAAAGACAAGAGACCCAGTACTTC. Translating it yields CASSGVPKTKRQETQYF.

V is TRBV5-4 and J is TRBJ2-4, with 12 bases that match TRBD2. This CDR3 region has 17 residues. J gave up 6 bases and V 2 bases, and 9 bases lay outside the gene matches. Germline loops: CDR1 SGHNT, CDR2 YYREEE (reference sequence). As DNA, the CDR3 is TGTGCCAGCAGCTTATTACCCCCGGGACTAGCGGGAAACATTCAGTACTTC. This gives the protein CASSLLPPGLAGNIQYF.

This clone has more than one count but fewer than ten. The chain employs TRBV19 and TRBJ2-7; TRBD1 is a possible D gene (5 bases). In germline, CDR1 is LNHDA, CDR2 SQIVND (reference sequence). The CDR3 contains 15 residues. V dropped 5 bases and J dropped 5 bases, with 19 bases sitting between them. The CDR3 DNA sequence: TGTGCCAGTAGTCCAAAGAGGCTAGGGGCGCACGAGCAGTACTTC. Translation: CASSPKRLGAHEQYF.

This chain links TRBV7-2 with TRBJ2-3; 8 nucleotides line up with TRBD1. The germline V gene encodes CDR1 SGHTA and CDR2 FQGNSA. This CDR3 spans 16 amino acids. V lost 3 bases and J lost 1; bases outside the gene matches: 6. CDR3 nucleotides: TGTGCCAGCAGCTTGCAGACAGGGGATGGCACAGATACGCAGTATTTT. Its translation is CASSLQTGDGTDTQYF.

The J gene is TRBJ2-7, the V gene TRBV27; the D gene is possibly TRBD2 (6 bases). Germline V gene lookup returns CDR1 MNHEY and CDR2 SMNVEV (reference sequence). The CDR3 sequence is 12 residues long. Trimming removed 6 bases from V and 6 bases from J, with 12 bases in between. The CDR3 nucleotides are TGTGCCAGCAGGGACCTAGCGTTCGAGCAGTACTTC. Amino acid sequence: CASRDLAFEQYF.

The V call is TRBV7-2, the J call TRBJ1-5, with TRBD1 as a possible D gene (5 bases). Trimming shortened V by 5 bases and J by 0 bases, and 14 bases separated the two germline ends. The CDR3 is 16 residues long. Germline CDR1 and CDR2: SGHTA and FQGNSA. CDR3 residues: CASSQQRGVSNQPQHF. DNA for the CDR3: TGTGCCAGCAGCCAACAACGGGGGGTTAGCAATCAGCCCCAGCATTTT.

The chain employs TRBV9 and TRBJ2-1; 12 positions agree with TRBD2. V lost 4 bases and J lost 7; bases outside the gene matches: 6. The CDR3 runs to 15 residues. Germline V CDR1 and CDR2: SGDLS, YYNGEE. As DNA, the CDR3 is TGTGCCAGCAGCCCGCCCGGGACTAGCGGGAATGAGCAGTTCTTC. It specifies CASSPPGTSGNEQFF.

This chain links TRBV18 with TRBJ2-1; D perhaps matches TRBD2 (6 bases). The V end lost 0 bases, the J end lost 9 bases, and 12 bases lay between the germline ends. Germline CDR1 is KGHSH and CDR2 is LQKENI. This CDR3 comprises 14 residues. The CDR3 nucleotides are TGTGCCAGCTCACCACCGGGACTCCCCGGTGAGCAGTTCTTC. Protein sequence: CASSPPGLPGEQFF.

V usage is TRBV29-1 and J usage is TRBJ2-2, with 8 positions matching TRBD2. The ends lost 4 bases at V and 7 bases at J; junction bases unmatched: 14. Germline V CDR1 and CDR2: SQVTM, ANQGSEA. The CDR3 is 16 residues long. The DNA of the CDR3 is TGCAGCGTTGGACTAGGCGCGGGGGGCCTCGGCGGGGAGCTGTTTTTT. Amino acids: CSVGLGAGGLGGELFF.